These 17 T cell receptor beta chains share one sample of origin, sequenced in a study of cytomegalovirus exposure and HLA in healthy donors (dated by TCRdb to about 2017). Library preparation employed the immunoSEQ multiplex PCR assay. The multiplex PCR relied on a mix of 60 forward primers for TCR Vbeta segments and 13 reverse primers for TCR Jbeta segments. The source is immuneACCESS, and TCRdb retained only in-frame sequences with V and J called. Part of the clones is not carried over; for the studies checked, unresolved V genes explain less than half of this, and the remainder is unexplained. For this sample the table gives about 140,000 clones, of which about 80% were detected only once. The top ten clonotypes cover approximately 14% of the sample. Material: PBMCs. The receptors come from a woman in her thirties or forties in good health and CMV-seronegative.

The genes are TRBV27 and TRBJ2-3, with 11 bases fitting TRBD1. The CDR3 extends over 14 amino acids. The V and J ends lost 6 bases and 5 bases, in that order; junction bases with no gene match: 4. CDR1 and CDR2 from the germline V gene are MNHEY and SMNVEV (reference sequence). The chain's CDR3 is CASSRGTGGDTQYF. The CDR3 DNA reads as TGTGCCAGCAGCCGCGGGACAGGGGGAGATACGCAGTATTTT.

The chain has TRBV27 and TRBJ2-3; tentative D call: TRBD2 (7 bases). Trimming stripped 0 bases from V and 10 bases from J, with 14 bases between. CDR3 length: 14 amino acids. Germline V gene lookup returns CDR1 MNHEY and CDR2 SMNVEV (reference sequence). In DNA form, the CDR3 reads TGTGCCAGCAGTTTATCGATGCGGGGGCGTGCGCAGTATTTT. Its protein is CASSLSMRGRAQYF.

The V call is TRBV5-1, the J call TRBJ2-3; 7 bases map to TRBD1. Trimming took 5 bases from V and 1 from J; bases not matched to a gene: 7. The CDR3 length is 15 residues. Germline V gene data show CDR1 as SGHRS and CDR2 as YFSETQ. This CDR3 reads CASRDPGQRTDTQYF. The CDR3 region has the DNA TGCGCCAGCAGGGATCCGGGACAGCGCACAGATACGCAGTATTTT.

A single count supports this clone. The gene calls are TRBV28 and TRBJ2-7; TRBD1 is a possible D gene (6 bases). Germline V gene data show CDR1 as MDHEN and CDR2 as SYDVKM. V lost 5 bases and J lost 2, with 13 bases in between. This CDR3 has 14 amino acids. This CDR3 is CASSPPGHTYEQYF. CDR3 coding DNA: TGTGCCAGCAGTCCCCCGGGACACACCTACGAGCAGTACTTC. The whole variable domain, remainder taken from reference TRBV28 and TRBJ2-7, is DVKVTQSSRYLVKRTGEKVFLECVQDMDHENMFWYRQDPGLGLRLIYFSYDVKMKEKGDIPEGYSVSREKKERFSLILESASTNQTSMYLCASSPPGHTYEQYFGPGTRLTVT.

The chain links TRBV5-6 to TRBJ1-2, with D possibly matching TRBD1 (6 bases). V dropped 1 base and J dropped 8 bases, with 18 bases sitting between them. The CDR3 consists of 15 residues. The germline V gene has CDR1 SGHDT and CDR2 YYEEEE. The CDR3 sequence is CASSLTGHPLGGYTF. The CDR3, as DNA: TGTGCCAGCAGCTTGACGGGACACCCCCTCGGCGGCTACACCTTC.

A few counts support this clone. This rearrangement joins TRBV19 to TRBJ1-5; 9 positions match TRBD1. Germline V gives CDR1 LNHDA, CDR2 SQIVND (reference sequence). This CDR3 has 16 amino acids. V was pared by 10 bases and J by 0 bases, with 10 bases of the junction left unmatched. The CDR3 protein is CATTGTGTYSNQPQHF. CDR3 sequence (DNA): TGTGCCACTACCGGGACAGGGACTTATAGCAATCAGCCCCAGCATTTT. Full variable domain (remainder filled in from reference TRBV19 and TRBJ1-5): DGGITQSPKYLFRKEGQNVTLSCEQNLNHDAMYWYRQDPGQGLRLIYYSQIVNDFQKGDIAEGYSVSREKKESFPLTVTSAQKNPTAFYLCATTGTGTYSNQPQHFGDGTRLSIL.

The chain couples TRBV10-3 to TRBJ2-2, with a possible D match to TRBD2 (6 bases). This CDR3 has 15 residues. CDR1 is ENHRY and CDR2 is SYGVKD in the germline V gene. With 1 base removed from V and 7 bases from J, the gap between germline ends came to 13 bases. CDR3 coding DNA: TGTGCCATCAGTGAGTACGAAGCGGGCGGCGGGGAGCTGTTTTTT. Protein: CAISEYEAGGGELFF.

This clone was counted a few times. The V and J genes are TRBV7-9 and TRBJ2-1; possible D gene TRBD2, 6 bases. This CDR3 is 18 amino acids long. The germline V and J ends were trimmed by 5 bases and 0 bases, with 20 bases remaining between them. CDR1 and CDR2 (germline): SEHNR, FQNEAQ (reference sequence). The CDR3 sequence: CASSPVMGSGSSYNEQFF. CDR3 DNA: TGTGCCAGCAGCCCCGTCATGGGATCCGGGAGCTCCTACAATGAGCAGTTCTTC.

This clone was observed a handful of times. The chain links TRBV6-4 to TRBJ1-1, with 7 bases matching TRBD1. The CDR3 has 14 residues. Germline V gene data show CDR1 as MRHNA and CDR2 as SNTAGT. Losses at the gene ends were 6 bases for V and 1 base for J; bases not matched to a gene: 5. The CDR3 DNA sequence: TGTGCCAGCAGGGTTGACAGGGCGAACACTGAAGCTTTCTTT. Amino acid sequence: CASRVDRANTEAFF.

This chain joins TRBV28 and TRBJ1-1; D gene uncertain. The CDR3 runs to 12 residues. V shed 6 bases and J shed 8 bases, with 13 bases lying between them. Germline V gene data show CDR1 as MDHEN and CDR2 as SYDVKM. CDR3 sequence (DNA): TGTGCCAGCAGGGAATTACCAGCGGAAGCTTTCTTT. The encoded protein is CASRELPAEAFF.

V is TRBV5-1 and J is TRBJ2-7; a weak D match, TRBD2 (5 bases). CDR3 length equals 12 residues. Trimming shortened V by 1 base and J by 6 bases, and 8 bases separated the two germline ends. Germline loops: CDR1 SGHRS, CDR2 YFSETQ. The CDR3 here is CASSLNGGEQYF. The DNA of the CDR3 is TGCGCCAGCAGCTTGAATGGAGGCGAGCAGTACTTC.

The chain employs TRBV6-6 and TRBJ1-1; TRBD1 matches 9 bases. The germline V gene encodes CDR1 MNHNY and CDR2 SVGAGI (reference sequence). This CDR3 is built from 14 residues. The ends lost 2 bases at V and 8 bases at J; junction bases unmatched: 6. For the CDR3, the DNA is TGTGCCAGCAGTTACCGTGGACAGGGGTACGAAGCTTTCTTT. It specifies CASSYRGQGYEAFF.

This chain uses TRBV2 with TRBJ1-3; 7 positions match TRBD1. The germline gives CDR1 SNHLY, CDR2 FYNNEI. CDR3 length: 14 amino acids. V shed 6 bases and J 8 bases; nucleotides not matched to a gene: 10. This CDR3 is CASREDRQADTIYF. The CDR3 DNA follows: TGTGCCAGCAGGGAGGACAGGCAGGCGGACACCATATATTTT. Supplemented by reference TRBV2 and TRBJ1-3, the full variable domain reads EPEVTQTPSHQVTQMGQEVILRCVPISNHLYFYWYRQILGQKVEFLVSFYNNEISEKSEIFDDQFSVERPDGSNFTLKIRSTKLEDSAMYFCASREDRQADTIYFGEGSWLTVV.

The V call is TRBV29-1, the J call TRBJ2-6, with TRBD1 identical over 10 bases. The CDR3 spans 16 residues. Trimming removed 4 bases from V and 6 bases from J; junction bases left unmatched: 9. In germline, CDR1 is SQVTM, CDR2 ANQGSEA. For the CDR3, the DNA is TGCAGCGTTGGGGGGCAGGGACAGGGGTCGGCCAACGTCCTGACTTTC. Translating it yields CSVGGQGQGSANVLTF.

The gene calls are TRBV7-2 and TRBJ2-2; 8 positions match TRBD2. V shed 3 bases, J shed 5 bases, and the junction held 5 bases outside the gene matches. CDR1 is SGHTA, CDR2 FQGNSA, per germline. The CDR3 is 15 amino acids. In DNA form, the CDR3 reads TGTGCCAGCAGCTTTAGACGGGAGGGGACCGGGGAGCTGTTTTTT. This sequence encodes CASSFRREGTGELFF.

This rearrangement joins TRBV5-1 to TRBJ2-2; 10 bases line up with TRBD1. V shed 4 bases, J shed 5 bases, and the junction held 8 bases outside the gene matches. CDR3 size: 16 residues. Germline V lookup: CDR1 SGHRS, CDR2 YFSETQ. The CDR3 reads CASSKTGTGVTGELFF. The CDR3 DNA is TGCGCCAGCAGCAAAACCGGGACAGGGGTAACCGGGGAGCTGTTTTTT.

The chain recombines TRBV15 with TRBJ2-1; TRBD1 agrees at 8 bases. Germline assignment: CDR1 LNHNV and CDR2 YYDKDF (reference sequence). The CDR3 totals 16 residues. V was pared by 1 base and J by 2 bases, with 4 bases of the junction left unmatched. CDR3 in DNA: TGTGCCACCAGCAGAGCCCGGACAGGGACCTACAATGAGCAGTTCTTC. Its translation: CATSRARTGTYNEQFF.